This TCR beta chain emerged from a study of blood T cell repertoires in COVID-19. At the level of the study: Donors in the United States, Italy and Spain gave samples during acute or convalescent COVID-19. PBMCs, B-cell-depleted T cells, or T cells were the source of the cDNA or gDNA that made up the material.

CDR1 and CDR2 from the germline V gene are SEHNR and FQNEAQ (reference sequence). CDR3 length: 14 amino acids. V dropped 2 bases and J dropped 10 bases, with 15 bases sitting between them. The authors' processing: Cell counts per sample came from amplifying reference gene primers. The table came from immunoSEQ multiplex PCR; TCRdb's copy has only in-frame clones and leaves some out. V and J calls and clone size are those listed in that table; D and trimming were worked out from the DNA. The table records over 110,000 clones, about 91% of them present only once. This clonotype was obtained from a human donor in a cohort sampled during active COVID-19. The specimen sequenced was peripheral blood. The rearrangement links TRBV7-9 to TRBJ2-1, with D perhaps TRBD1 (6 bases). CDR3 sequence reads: CASSLNRDRWEQFF. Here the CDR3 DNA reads TGTGCCAGCAGCTTAAACAGGGACCGATGGGAGCAGTTCTTC.